The rows below give T cell receptor beta chains drawn from one sample of a study of cytomegalovirus exposure and HLA in healthy donors. Data came from immunoSEQ multiplex PCR; TCRdb stores just in-frame clones and leaves some out. Found here are under 140,000 clones, 65% to 80% of them singletons; the top ten hold around 2.9%. Sample: PBMCs. These receptors were taken from an older woman in good health and CMV-seropositive. Both conserved end residues are part of each CDR3. The D gene is left open where the match is weak. A row's size may be missing; if present it is once, few, many or a size class.

d_call: .; clone_size: .; v_call: TRBV28; j_call: TRBJ2-7; cdr3_aa: CASSLPGLGPSYEQYF; cdr3_nt: TGTGCCAGCAGTCTACCGGGACTTGGCCCCTCCTACGAGCAGTACTTC
d_call: TRBD2; clone_size: once; v_call: TRBV5-1; j_call: TRBJ2-3; cdr3_aa: CASSLALAGVADTQYF; cdr3_nt: TGCGCCAGCAGCTTGGCGCTAGCGGGAGTTGCAGATACGCAGTATTTT
d_call: .; clone_size: .; v_call: TRBV7-9; j_call: TRBJ1-3; cdr3_aa: CASSLVALSGNTIYF; cdr3_nt: TGTGCCAGCAGCTTAGTAGCGCTCTCTGGAAACACCATATATTTT
d_call: .; clone_size: .; v_call: TRBV13; j_call: TRBJ2-7; cdr3_aa: CASSERGSSSYEQYF; cdr3_nt: TGTGCCAGCAGCGAGAGGGGGTCCAGCTCCTACGAGCAGTACTTC
d_call: .; clone_size: .; v_call: TRBV5-6; j_call: TRBJ2-5; cdr3_aa: CASSFPAGFQETQYF; cdr3_nt: TGTGCCAGCAGCTTCCCCGCTGGCTTTCAAGAGACCCAGTACTTC
d_call: TRBD1; clone_size: .; v_call: TRBV4-1; j_call: TRBJ2-2; cdr3_aa: CASSPGQARVLAGELFF; cdr3_nt: TGCGCCAGCAGCCCGGGACAGGCAAGGGTACTGGCCGGGGAGCTGTTTTTT
d_call: TRBD2; clone_size: .; v_call: TRBV10-1; j_call: TRBJ2-1; cdr3_aa: CASRPPGSGRHYNEQFF; cdr3_nt: TGCGCCAGCAGGCCTCCGGGGAGCGGGAGGCACTACAATGAGCAGTTCTTC
d_call: .; clone_size: once; v_call: TRBV7-2; j_call: TRBJ2-7; cdr3_aa: CASSPVRSYEQYF; cdr3_nt: TGTGCCAGCAGCCCGGTCAGGTCCTACGAGCAGTACTTC
d_call: .; clone_size: .; v_call: TRBV18; j_call: TRBJ2-3; cdr3_aa: CASSPSFQSTDTQYF; cdr3_nt: TGTGCCAGCTCACCTAGCTTTCAAAGCACAGATACGCAGTATTTT
d_call: .; clone_size: .; v_call: TRBV6-6; j_call: TRBJ1-1; cdr3_aa: CASSYEDPNTEAFF; cdr3_nt: TGTGCCAGCAGTTACGAGGATCCGAACACTGAAGCTTTCTTT
d_call: TRBD2; clone_size: .; v_call: TRBV28; j_call: TRBJ2-1; cdr3_aa: CASSSGTTYNEQFF; cdr3_nt: TGTGCCAGCAGTTCCGGGACTACCTACAATGAGCAGTTCTTC
d_call: TRBD2; clone_size: .; v_call: TRBV18; j_call: TRBJ2-7; cdr3_aa: CASSVTSGLTYEQYF; cdr3_nt: TGTGCCAGCTCGGTAACTAGCGGGCTTACCTACGAGCAGTACTTC
d_call: .; clone_size: few; v_call: TRBV6-1; j_call: TRBJ2-5; cdr3_aa: CASAVLSREQTQYF; cdr3_nt: TGTGCCAGCGCCGTATTGTCGCGTGAGCAGACCCAGTACTTC
d_call: TRBD1; clone_size: .; v_call: TRBV7-9; j_call: TRBJ1-2; cdr3_aa: CASSLRQGNYGYTF; cdr3_nt: TGTGCCAGCAGCCTCCGACAGGGAAACTATGGCTACACCTTC
d_call: .; clone_size: .; v_call: TRBV29-1; j_call: TRBJ2-7; cdr3_aa: CSVEVRSGNYEQYF; cdr3_nt: TGCAGCGTTGAAGTCAGGTCCGGAAACTACGAGCAGTACTTC
d_call: .; clone_size: .; v_call: TRBV28; j_call: TRBJ1-2; cdr3_aa: CASTLTGYGYTF; cdr3_nt: TGTGCCAGCACCCTGACGGGTTATGGCTACACCTTC
d_call: .; clone_size: .; v_call: TRBV5-1; j_call: TRBJ2-2; cdr3_aa: CASSLMRANTGELFF; cdr3_nt: TGCGCCAGCAGCTTGATGCGGGCGAACACCGGGGAGCTGTTTTTT
d_call: TRBD1; clone_size: .; v_call: TRBV23-1; j_call: TRBJ1-1; cdr3_aa: CASSQSGTGTCTEAFF; cdr3_nt: TGCGCCAGCAGTCAATCCGGGACAGGGACTTGTACTGAAGCTTTCTTT
d_call: .; clone_size: .; v_call: TRBV7-3; j_call: TRBJ2-7; cdr3_aa: CASSLGLGYEQYF; cdr3_nt: TGTGCCAGCAGCTTAGGCCTTGGCTACGAGCAGTACTTC
d_call: TRBD2; clone_size: .; v_call: TRBV5-1; j_call: TRBJ2-1; cdr3_aa: CASSPGTSYNEQFF; cdr3_nt: TGCGCCAGCAGCCCCGGGACTAGCTACAATGAGCAGTTCTTC
d_call: TRBD2; clone_size: .; v_call: TRBV6-6; j_call: TRBJ2-3; cdr3_aa: CASSYEAGGTDTQYF; cdr3_nt: TGTGCCAGCAGTTACGAAGCGGGAGGAACAGATACGCAGTATTTT
d_call: TRBD2; clone_size: .; v_call: TRBV5-1; j_call: TRBJ2-3; cdr3_aa: CASSLKGTSGSSTDTQYF; cdr3_nt: TGCGCCAGCAGCCTTAAAGGGACTAGCGGCTCTAGCACAGATACGCAGTATTTT
d_call: TRBD2; clone_size: .; v_call: TRBV5-1; j_call: TRBJ2-1; cdr3_aa: CASSPQAGVGNEQFF; cdr3_nt: TGCGCCAGCAGCCCCCAAGCGGGAGTAGGAAATGAGCAGTTCTTC
d_call: .; clone_size: .; v_call: TRBV2; j_call: TRBJ2-2; cdr3_aa: CASSIPGQNTGELFF; cdr3_nt: TGTGCCAGCAGTATTCCGGGACAGAACACCGGGGAGCTGTTTTTT
d_call: .; clone_size: few; v_call: TRBV15; j_call: TRBJ2-1; cdr3_aa: CATSRDLEDEQFF; cdr3_nt: TGTGCCACCAGCAGAGACTTGGAGGATGAGCAGTTCTTC
d_call: TRBD1; clone_size: .; v_call: TRBV5-4; j_call: TRBJ2-2; cdr3_aa: CASSYRTGFTGELFF; cdr3_nt: TGTGCCAGCAGCTACCGGACAGGGTTTACCGGGGAGCTGTTTTTT
d_call: TRBD1; clone_size: .; v_call: TRBV5-1; j_call: TRBJ1-2; cdr3_aa: CASSLGTGAGYTF; cdr3_nt: TGCGCCAGCAGCTTGGGGACAGGTGCTGGCTACACCTTC
d_call: TRBD2; clone_size: .; v_call: TRBV7-9; j_call: TRBJ2-1; cdr3_aa: CSSSVNFRRSGGAYNEQFF; cdr3_nt: TGTTCCAGCAGCGTAAATTTCCGTCGGAGCGGGGGTGCCTACAATGAGCAGTTCTTC
d_call: .; clone_size: .; v_call: TRBV7-9; j_call: TRBJ2-2; cdr3_aa: CAGGDGELFF; cdr3_nt: TGTGCCGGAGGGGACGGGGAGCTGTTTTTT
d_call: TRBD2; clone_size: .; v_call: TRBV5-1; j_call: TRBJ2-1; cdr3_aa: CTSSALAGGLNEQFF; cdr3_nt: TGCACCAGCAGCGCCCTAGCGGGAGGGCTTAATGAGCAGTTCTTC
d_call: .; clone_size: .; v_call: TRBV25-1; j_call: TRBJ1-1; cdr3_aa: CASSLNLNTEAFF; cdr3_nt: TGTGCCAGCAGCCTTAACTTGAACACTGAAGCTTTCTTT
d_call: TRBD1; clone_size: .; v_call: TRBV18; j_call: TRBJ1-2; cdr3_aa: CASSPAGQVVNYGYTF; cdr3_nt: TGTGCCAGCTCACCGGCGGGACAGGTTGTAAACTATGGCTACACCTTC
d_call: TRBD2; clone_size: .; v_call: TRBV7-9; j_call: TRBJ2-7; cdr3_aa: CASSLLDIRASGREEQYF; cdr3_nt: TGTGCCAGCAGCTTACTAGATATTAGGGCTAGCGGGAGAGAAGAGCAGTACTTC
d_call: .; clone_size: few; v_call: TRBV6-4; j_call: TRBJ2-1; cdr3_aa: CASSGRHISYNEQFF; cdr3_nt: TGTGCCAGCAGTGGGCGGCATATCTCCTACAATGAGCAGTTCTTC
d_call: TRBD1; clone_size: once; v_call: TRBV11-1; j_call: TRBJ2-7; cdr3_aa: CASSFTGENEQYF; cdr3_nt: TGTGCCAGCAGCTTTACAGGGGAAAACGAGCAGTACTTC
d_call: TRBD1; clone_size: .; v_call: TRBV9; j_call: TRBJ2-1; cdr3_aa: CASSARRSGGQEQFF; cdr3_nt: TGTGCCAGCAGCGCCCGGCGATCAGGGGGCCAAGAGCAGTTCTTC
d_call: .; clone_size: .; v_call: TRBV6-5; j_call: TRBJ2-5; cdr3_aa: CASTLLGTRRETQYF; cdr3_nt: TGTGCCAGCACCCTGTTGGGGACACGCCGGGAGACCCAGTACTTC
d_call: TRBD2; clone_size: few; v_call: TRBV4-2; j_call: TRBJ2-2; cdr3_aa: CASSPGTSGNTGELFF; cdr3_nt: TGTGCCAGCAGCCCCGGGACTAGCGGGAACACCGGGGAGCTGTTTTTT
d_call: TRBD2; clone_size: .; v_call: TRBV27; j_call: TRBJ2-7; cdr3_aa: CASSRAPSGSSYEQYF; cdr3_nt: TGTGCCAGCAGCCGCGCCCCTAGCGGGAGCTCCTACGAGCAGTACTTC
d_call: .; clone_size: .; v_call: TRBV28; j_call: TRBJ2-7; cdr3_aa: CASSPGGRNYEQYF; cdr3_nt: TGTGCCAGCAGTCCCGGAGGCAGGAACTACGAGCAGTACTTC
d_call: .; clone_size: .; v_call: TRBV6-6; j_call: TRBJ1-3; cdr3_aa: CASSYEGGNTIYF; cdr3_nt: TGTGCCAGCAGTTACGAGGGAGGAAACACCATATATTTT
d_call: .; clone_size: .; v_call: TRBV5-1; j_call: TRBJ1-4; cdr3_aa: CASSRVASENEKLFF; cdr3_nt: TGCGCCAGCAGCCGAGTCGCGTCCGAGAATGAAAAACTGTTTTTT
d_call: TRBD1; clone_size: .; v_call: TRBV6-1; j_call: TRBJ1-2; cdr3_aa: CASSERTGGPYGYTF; cdr3_nt: TGTGCCAGCAGTGAAAGGACAGGGGGCCCCTATGGCTACACCTTC
d_call: .; clone_size: .; v_call: TRBV9; j_call: TRBJ2-7; cdr3_aa: CASSVDGNEQYF; cdr3_nt: TGTGCCAGCAGCGTAGATGGCAACGAGCAGTACTTC
d_call: .; clone_size: .; v_call: TRBV15; j_call: TRBJ1-3; cdr3_aa: CATSRDPGSGNTIYF; cdr3_nt: TGTGCCACCAGCAGAGATCCGGGGTCTGGAAACACCATATATTTT
d_call: .; clone_size: .; v_call: TRBV7-2; j_call: TRBJ1-2; cdr3_aa: CASSSEGWDLNGYTF; cdr3_nt: TGTGCCAGCAGCTCAGAGGGCTGGGATTTAAATGGCTACACCTTC
d_call: .; clone_size: .; v_call: TRBV7-9; j_call: TRBJ1-5; cdr3_aa: CASSGGRGARQPQHF; cdr3_nt: TGTGCCAGCAGCGGAGGTCGGGGGGCAAGACAGCCCCAGCATTTT
d_call: .; clone_size: once; v_call: TRBV7-3; j_call: TRBJ2-5; cdr3_aa: CASSPTGLKETQYF; cdr3_nt: TGTGCCAGCAGCCCCACTGGGCTCAAAGAGACCCAGTACTTC
d_call: .; clone_size: .; v_call: TRBV6-4; j_call: TRBJ2-1; cdr3_aa: CASPVRGRKFNEQFF; cdr3_nt: TGTGCCAGCCCGGTTCGAGGAAGGAAGTTCAATGAGCAGTTCTTC
d_call: .; clone_size: .; v_call: TRBV5-1; j_call: TRBJ1-6; cdr3_aa: CASSLDGGKDSPLHF; cdr3_nt: TGCGCCAGCAGCTTGGACGGGGGAAAGGATTCACCCCTCCACTTT
d_call: TRBD1; clone_size: .; v_call: TRBV5-1; j_call: TRBJ1-2; cdr3_aa: CASSPLTGGRYGYTF; cdr3_nt: TGCGCCAGCAGCCCCCTGACAGGGGGAAGGTATGGCTACACCTTC
d_call: .; clone_size: .; v_call: TRBV9; j_call: TRBJ2-3; cdr3_aa: CASSVTSTDTQYF; cdr3_nt: TGTGCCAGCAGCGTCACTAGTACGGATACGCAGTATTTT
d_call: .; clone_size: .; v_call: TRBV18; j_call: TRBJ2-5; cdr3_aa: CASSPTAGETQYF; cdr3_nt: TGTGCCAGCTCACCGACAGCTGGGGAGACCCAGTACTTC
d_call: .; clone_size: once; v_call: TRBV2; j_call: TRBJ1-5; cdr3_aa: CASSDPSTFSNQPQHF; cdr3_nt: TGTGCCAGCAGTGATCCCTCCACATTTAGCAATCAGCCCCAGCATTTT